This entry lists 22 T cell receptor beta chains sequenced from one sample in a study of T cell changes during pregnancy in multiple sclerosis. The repertoire was sequenced with immunoSEQ multiplex PCR; TCRdb's copy has only in-frame clones and lacks some. The data contain some 50,000 clones, 92% of them seen just once; the ten biggest clones take up 0.99%. Sequencing used peripheral blood, obtained after pregnancy. These receptors came from a female donor with multiple sclerosis, enrolled in a pregnancy study.

The rearrangement uses TRBV10-3 and TRBJ1-2; D remains ambiguous. The ends were cut back, 0 bases at V and 4 bases at J, with 9 bases in the middle. This CDR3 has 14 residues. Germline CDR1 ENHRY, CDR2 SYGVKD. CDR3 sequence reads: CAISESQVFYGYTF. The CDR3 DNA reads TGTGCCATCAGTGAGTCGCAGGTCTTCTATGGCTACACCTTC.

This clone has a handful of counts. This chain uses TRBV5-6 with TRBJ1-6; the D is unclear. Germline V CDR1 and CDR2: SGHDT, YYEEEE. V lost 3 bases, J lost 10 bases, and 11 bases lay in between. The CDR3 totals 13 residues. The CDR3 coding sequence is TGTGCCAGCAGCTACTCTGTAGCATCACCCCTCCACTTT. It yields the protein CASSYSVASPLHF.

The chain employs TRBV7-2 and TRBJ2-7, with D hard to call. This CDR3 has 13 residues. The germline V gene encodes CDR1 SGHTA and CDR2 FQGNSA. The ends were cut back, 2 bases at V and 5 bases at J, with 10 bases in the middle. The CDR3 sequence: CASSLHDDNEQYF. CDR3 DNA sequence: TGTGCCAGCAGCTTACACGACGACAACGAGCAGTACTTC.

This sequence joins TRBV9 and TRBJ1-1; no definite D call. Trimming shortened V by 5 bases and J by 3 bases, and 20 bases separated the two germline ends. The CDR3 is 16 residues long. Germline CDR1 and CDR2: SGDLS and YYNGEE. The chain's CDR3 is CASSDGSFNPHTEAFF. The CDR3 region has the DNA TGTGCCAGCAGTGATGGGAGTTTTAACCCACACACTGAAGCTTTCTTT.

The chain has TRBV6-4 and TRBJ2-1, with TRBD2 matching over 11 bases. CDR3 size: 16 residues. The junction had 13 bases not matched to a gene; V was cut back by 6 bases and J by 9 bases. The germline V gene has CDR1 MRHNA and CDR2 SNTAGT. As DNA, the CDR3 is TGTGCCAGCAGCCCCCAGGGTAGCGGGGGGGCAGGTGAGCAGTTCTTC. It is translated as CASSPQGSGGAGEQFF.

The genes are TRBV27 and TRBJ2-1; the D gene is possibly TRBD2 (5 bases). Germline CDR1 is MNHEY and CDR2 is SMNVEV (reference sequence). This CDR3 spans 20 amino acids. Trimming removed 6 bases from V and 0 bases from J, with 27 bases in between. CDR3 residues: CASSPLIGYDGVSSYNEQFF. Written as DNA, the CDR3 is TGTGCCAGCAGCCCCCTGATAGGGTACGACGGGGTTAGCTCCTACAATGAGCAGTTCTTC.

This sequence joins TRBV7-3 and TRBJ2-3; 8 bases match TRBD2. The junction had 7 bases not matched to a gene; V was cut back by 1 base and J by 1 base. CDR3 length: 17 amino acids. Germline CDR1 is SGHTA and CDR2 is FQGTGA. In DNA, the CDR3 is TGTGCCAGCAGCTTAATCCCGCGGGGGGCAGGCACAGATACGCAGTATTTT. This gives the protein CASSLIPRGAGTDTQYF.

CDR3 nucleotides: TGTGCCAGCAGCTTAGCACATCTGAACACTGAAGCTTTCTTT. This gives the protein CASSLAHLNTEAFF. The chain joins TRBV7-2 to TRBJ1-1; no clear D. CDR3 length: 14 amino acids. Looked up from germline, CDR1 is SGHTA and CDR2 is FQGNSA. Between the trimmed V and J ends, which lost 0 bases and 0 bases, there was a span of 5 bases.

This sequence joins TRBV19 and TRBJ2-3; TRBD2 might be the D (6 bases). Trimming cost V 1 base and J 3 bases, with 8 bases left between them. The CDR3 is made up of 14 amino acids. Germline loops: CDR1 LNHDA, CDR2 SQIVND (reference sequence). This chain's CDR3 is CASSIGGGTDTQYF. CDR3 DNA: TGTGCCAGTAGTATAGGTGGAGGGACAGATACGCAGTATTTT. Supplemented by reference TRBV19 and TRBJ2-3, the full variable domain reads DGGITQSPKYLFRKEGQNVTLSCEQNLNHDAMYWYRQDPGQGLRLIYYSQIVNDFQKGDIAEGYSVSREKKESFPLTVTSAQKNPTAFYLCASSIGGGTDTQYFGPGTRLTVL.

The rearrangement uses TRBV5-1 and TRBJ2-3, with 7 bases identical to TRBD1. The V segment lost 4 bases and the J segment 7 bases; nucleotides outside the gene matches: 15. Germline V gives CDR1 SGHRS, CDR2 YFSETQ. CDR3 length: 16 amino acids. The CDR3 DNA follows: TGCGCCAGCAGCCTGGAAGCGACAGGGAATTTGAATACGCAGTATTTT. Translated: CASSLEATGNLNTQYF.

The V gene is TRBV19, the J gene TRBJ2-7; 12 positions match TRBD2. The CDR3 contains 15 residues. Per the germline V gene, CDR1 is LNHDA and CDR2 is SQIVND (reference sequence). The V gene end was trimmed by 3 bases and the J gene end by 5 bases; junction bases not matched to a gene: 5. The CDR3 is CASSMRTSGANEQYF. CDR3 sequence (DNA): TGTGCCAGTAGTATGAGGACTAGCGGGGCCAACGAGCAGTACTTC.

J is TRBJ1-2 and V is TRBV4-1; a weak D match, TRBD1 (5 bases). The length of the CDR3 is 20 residues. V was trimmed by 2 bases and J by 0 bases, leaving 25 bases between them. Germline assignment: CDR1 MGHRA and CDR2 YSYEKL. The CDR3 here is CASSQTSSYAKGEANYGYTF. The CDR3 DNA is TGCGCCAGCAGCCAAACCTCCTCATACGCCAAAGGGGAAGCTAACTATGGCTACACCTTC.

This clone ranks as medium-sized (0.01 to 0.1%). V usage is TRBV5-1 and J usage is TRBJ1-4; D gene unclear. The CDR3 runs to 16 residues. V lost 6 bases and J 0 bases, leaving 15 bases between the germline ends. Germline CDR1 SGHRS, CDR2 YFSETQ. The CDR3 region has the DNA TGCGCCAGCATGAGTGGAGGTTATGCAACTAATGAAAAACTGTTTTTT. This encodes CASMSGGYATNEKLFF.

CDR3 DNA: TGTGCCAGCAGTGCACTCCGGGACAGGGCCTACGAGCAGTACTTC. The encoded protein is CASSALRDRAYEQYF. The J gene is TRBJ2-7, the V gene TRBV27; 9 bases are a match to TRBD1. V dropped 5 bases and J dropped 2; count of bases not matched to a gene: 7. The germline V gene encodes CDR1 MNHEY and CDR2 SMNVEV (reference sequence). The CDR3 covers 15 residues.

This chain uses TRBV5-4 with TRBJ1-5; TRBD1 is a possible D gene (5 bases). V shed 0 bases and J shed 2 bases, with 6 bases lying between them. The germline gives CDR1 SGHNT, CDR2 YYREEE (reference sequence). This CDR3 is built from 14 residues. The CDR3 nucleotides read TGTGCCAGCAGCTTGGGCAGGGGCAATCAGCCCCAGCATTTT. Protein product: CASSLGRGNQPQHF.

V gene TRBV29-1 combines with J gene TRBJ1-2; TRBD1 matches 10 bases. Per germline, CDR1 SQVTM and CDR2 ANQGSEA. The CDR3 has 17 amino acids. J was trimmed by 4 bases and V by 1 base; bases with no gene match: 12. The CDR3 is CSVEGPGQGSLSYGYTF. CDR3 DNA sequence: TGCAGCGTTGAAGGGCCGGGACAGGGGTCCCTCTCCTATGGCTACACCTTC.

The chain joins TRBV11-2 to TRBJ2-3, with 7 bases identical to TRBD2. Germline V CDR1 and CDR2: SGHAT, FQNNGV. After removal of 5 bases from V and 5 bases from J, the junction contained 10 bases not matched to a gene. This CDR3 has 15 amino acids. The CDR3 spells CASSPTQGGLDTQYF. The CDR3 bases are TGTGCCAGCAGCCCGACCCAGGGAGGGTTAGATACGCAGTATTTT.

This chain joins TRBV4-3 and TRBJ1-1; 9 bases match TRBD1. With 4 bases clipped from V and 2 bases from J, the junction kept 17 bases outside the gene matches. The CDR3 has 19 amino acids. Germline V CDR1 and CDR2: LGHNA, YSLEER. The CDR3 DNA is TGCGCCAGCAGCCCGGGGCTTCAGCCGGGACAGGGTTTTAACACTGAAGCTTTCTTT. This encodes CASSPGLQPGQGFNTEAFF.

J is TRBJ2-1 and V is TRBV4-3; D call uncertain. V was cut by 0 bases and J by 4 bases, with 10 bases left in between. Germline V lookup: CDR1 LGHNA, CDR2 YSLEER. The CDR3 consists of 15 residues. In nucleotides, the CDR3 is TGCGCCAGCAGCCAAGATCAGCGTGATTACAATGAGCAGTTCTTC. This encodes CASSQDQRDYNEQFF.

The V gene is TRBV29-1, the J gene TRBJ1-4; the D is unclear. With 4 bases removed from V and 0 bases from J, the gap between germline ends came to 6 bases. Per the germline V gene, CDR1 is SQVTM and CDR2 is ANQGSEA. This CDR3 spans 13 amino acids. The CDR3 region is CSVGGATNEKLFF. In nucleotides, the CDR3 is TGCAGCGTTGGAGGTGCAACTAATGAAAAACTGTTTTTT. The whole variable domain, remainder taken from reference TRBV29-1 and TRBJ1-4, is SAVISQKPSRDICQRGTSLTIQCQVDSQVTMMFWYRQQPGQSLTLIATANQGSEATYESGFVIDKFPISRPNLTFSTLTVSNMSPEDSSIYLCSVGGATNEKLFFGSGTQLSVL.

A single count supports this clone. The V call is TRBV27, the J call TRBJ2-4, with 7 positions matching TRBD2. V was clipped by 5 bases and J by 7 bases; unmatched bases: 5. CDR3 length equals 13 residues. Germline CDR1 and CDR2: MNHEY and SMNVEV (reference sequence). CDR3 nucleotides: TGTGCCAGCAGTCAAGGGACTATTAACATTCAGTACTTC. This encodes CASSQGTINIQYF.

This clone was seen more than once but under ten times. The rearrangement joins TRBV7-6 to TRBJ1-1; D is unclear. The germline gives CDR1 SGHVS, CDR2 FNYEAQ. The CDR3 is 13 amino acids. The germline V and J ends were trimmed by 3 bases and 1 base, with 6 bases remaining between them. Here the CDR3 DNA reads TGTGCCAGCAGCTTGCGACAGAACACTGAAGCTTTCTTT. Translating gives CASSLRQNTEAFF.